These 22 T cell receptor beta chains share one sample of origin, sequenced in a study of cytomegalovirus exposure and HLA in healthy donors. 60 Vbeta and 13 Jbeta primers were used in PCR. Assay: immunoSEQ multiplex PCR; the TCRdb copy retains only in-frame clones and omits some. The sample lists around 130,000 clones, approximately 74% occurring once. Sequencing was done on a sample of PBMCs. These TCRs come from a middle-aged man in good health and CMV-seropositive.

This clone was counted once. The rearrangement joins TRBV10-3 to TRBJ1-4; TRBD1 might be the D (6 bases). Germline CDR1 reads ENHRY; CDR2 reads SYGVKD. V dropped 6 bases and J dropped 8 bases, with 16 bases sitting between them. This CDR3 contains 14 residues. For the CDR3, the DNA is TGTGCCATCAGCCCCGGGGGGGCAGGAGAAAAACTGTTTTTT. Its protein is CAISPGGAGEKLFF.

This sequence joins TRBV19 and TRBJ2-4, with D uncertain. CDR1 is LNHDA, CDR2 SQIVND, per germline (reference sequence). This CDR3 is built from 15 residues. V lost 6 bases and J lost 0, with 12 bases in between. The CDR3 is CASSPRGRAKNIQYF. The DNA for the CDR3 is TGTGCCAGTAGCCCCCGAGGTAGAGCCAAAAACATTCAGTACTTC. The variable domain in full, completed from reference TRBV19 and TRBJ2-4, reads DGGITQSPKYLFRKEGQNVTLSCEQNLNHDAMYWYRQDPGQGLRLIYYSQIVNDFQKGDIAEGYSVSREKKESFPLTVTSAQKNPTAFYLCASSPRGRAKNIQYFGAGTRLSVL.

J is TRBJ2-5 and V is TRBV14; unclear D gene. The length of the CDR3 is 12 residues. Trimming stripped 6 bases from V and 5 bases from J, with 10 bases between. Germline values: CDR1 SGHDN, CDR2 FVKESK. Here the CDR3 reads CASSVTLETQYF. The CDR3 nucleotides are TGTGCCAGCAGTGTAACTCTCGAGACCCAGTACTTC. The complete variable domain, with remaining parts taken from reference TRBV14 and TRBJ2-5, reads EAGVTQFPSHSVIEKGQTVTLRCDPISGHDNLYWYRRVMGKEIKFLLHFVKESKQDESGMPNNRFLAERTGGTYSTLKVQPAELEDSGVYFCASSVTLETQYFGPGTRLLVL.

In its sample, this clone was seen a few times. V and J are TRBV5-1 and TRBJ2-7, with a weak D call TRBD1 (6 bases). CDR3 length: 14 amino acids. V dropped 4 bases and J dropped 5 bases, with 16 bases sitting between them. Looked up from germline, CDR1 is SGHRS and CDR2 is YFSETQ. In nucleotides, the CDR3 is TGCGCCAGCAGCCCGACAGGAGCCGGAGACGAGCAGTACTTC. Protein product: CASSPTGAGDEQYF.

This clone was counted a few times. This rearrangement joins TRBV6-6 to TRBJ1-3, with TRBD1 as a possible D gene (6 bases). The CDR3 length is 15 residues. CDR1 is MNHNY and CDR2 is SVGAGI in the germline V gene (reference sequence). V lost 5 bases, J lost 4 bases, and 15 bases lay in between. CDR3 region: CASSTETGQGNTIYF. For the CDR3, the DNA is TGTGCCAGCAGTACAGAGACAGGCCAGGGAAACACCATATATTTT.

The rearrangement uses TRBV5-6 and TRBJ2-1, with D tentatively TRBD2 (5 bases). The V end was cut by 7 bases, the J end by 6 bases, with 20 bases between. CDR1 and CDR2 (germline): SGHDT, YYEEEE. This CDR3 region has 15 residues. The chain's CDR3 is CASSKKALGGNEQFF. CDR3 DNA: TGTGCCAGCTCGAAGAAGGCTTTAGGAGGCAATGAGCAGTTCTTC.

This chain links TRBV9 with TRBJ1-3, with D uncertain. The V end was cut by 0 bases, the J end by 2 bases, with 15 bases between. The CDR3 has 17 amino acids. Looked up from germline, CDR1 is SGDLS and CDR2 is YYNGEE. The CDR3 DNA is TGTGCCAGCAGCGTAGCCCGAGTTCTTGGAGCTGGAAACACCATATATTTT. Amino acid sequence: CASSVARVLGAGNTIYF.

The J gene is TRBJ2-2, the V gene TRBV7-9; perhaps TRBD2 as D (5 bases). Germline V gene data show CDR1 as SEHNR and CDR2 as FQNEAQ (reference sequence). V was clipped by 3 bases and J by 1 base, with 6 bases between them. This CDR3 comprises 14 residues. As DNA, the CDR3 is TGTGCCAGCAGCTTCCGGGGGAACACCGGGGAGCTGTTTTTT. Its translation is CASSFRGNTGELFF.

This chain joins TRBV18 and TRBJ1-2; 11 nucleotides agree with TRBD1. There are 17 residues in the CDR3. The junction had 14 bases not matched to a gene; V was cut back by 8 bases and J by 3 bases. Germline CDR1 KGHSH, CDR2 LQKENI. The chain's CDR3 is CASRAGQGARPYYGYTF. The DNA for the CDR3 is TGTGCCAGCCGAGCAGGACAGGGGGCCCGTCCGTACTATGGCTACACCTTC.

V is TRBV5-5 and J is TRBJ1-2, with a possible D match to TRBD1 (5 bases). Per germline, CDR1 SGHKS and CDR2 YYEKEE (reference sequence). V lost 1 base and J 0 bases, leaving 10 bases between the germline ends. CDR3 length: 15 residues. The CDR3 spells CASSLRQLTNYGYTF. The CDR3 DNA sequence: TGTGCCAGCAGCTTGCGACAGCTTACTAACTATGGCTACACCTTC.

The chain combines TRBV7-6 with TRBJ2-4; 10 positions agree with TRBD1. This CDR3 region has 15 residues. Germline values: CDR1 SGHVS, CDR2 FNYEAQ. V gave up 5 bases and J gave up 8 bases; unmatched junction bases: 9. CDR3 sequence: CASSERQGAMDIQYF. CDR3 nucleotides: TGTGCCAGCAGCGAAAGACAGGGGGCGATGGACATTCAGTACTTC.

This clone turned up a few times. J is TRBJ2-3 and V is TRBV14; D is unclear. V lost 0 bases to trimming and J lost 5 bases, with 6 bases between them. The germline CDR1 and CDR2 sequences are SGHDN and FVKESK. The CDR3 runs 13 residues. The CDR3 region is CASSQDQVDTQYF. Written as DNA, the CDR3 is TGTGCCAGCAGCCAAGATCAGGTAGATACGCAGTATTTT.

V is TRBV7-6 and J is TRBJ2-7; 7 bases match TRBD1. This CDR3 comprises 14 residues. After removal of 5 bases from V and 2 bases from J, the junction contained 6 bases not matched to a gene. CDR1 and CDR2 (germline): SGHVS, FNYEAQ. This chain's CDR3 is CASSLRDRTYEQYF. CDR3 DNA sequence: TGTGCCAGCAGCCTCCGGGACAGAACCTACGAGCAGTACTTC.

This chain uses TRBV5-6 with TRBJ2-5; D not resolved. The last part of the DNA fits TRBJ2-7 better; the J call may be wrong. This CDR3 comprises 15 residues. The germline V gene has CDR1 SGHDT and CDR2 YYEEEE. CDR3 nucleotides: TGTGCCAGCAGTCAAACTCCTTACGTGAGCTACGAGCAGTACTTC. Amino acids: CASSQTPYVSYEQYF.

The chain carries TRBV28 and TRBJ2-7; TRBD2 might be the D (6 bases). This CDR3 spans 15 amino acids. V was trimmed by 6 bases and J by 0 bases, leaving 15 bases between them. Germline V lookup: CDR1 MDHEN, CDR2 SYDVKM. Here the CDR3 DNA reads TGTGCCAGCAGCCCCGTCGAGCGGGCCTCCTACGAGCAGTACTTC. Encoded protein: CASSPVERASYEQYF.

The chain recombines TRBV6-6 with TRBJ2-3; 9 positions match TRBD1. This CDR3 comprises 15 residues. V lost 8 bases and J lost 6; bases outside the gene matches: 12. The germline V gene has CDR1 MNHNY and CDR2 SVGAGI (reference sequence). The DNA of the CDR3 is TGTGCCAGCTGCTTAACAGGGGGCACTTCGGATACGCAGTATTTT. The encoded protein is CASCLTGGTSDTQYF.

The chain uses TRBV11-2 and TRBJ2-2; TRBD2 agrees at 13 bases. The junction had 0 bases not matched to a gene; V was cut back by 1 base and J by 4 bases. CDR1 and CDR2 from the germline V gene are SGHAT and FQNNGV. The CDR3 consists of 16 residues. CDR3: CASSLGTSGGTGELFF. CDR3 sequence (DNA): TGTGCCAGCAGCTTAGGGACTAGCGGGGGCACCGGGGAGCTGTTTTTT. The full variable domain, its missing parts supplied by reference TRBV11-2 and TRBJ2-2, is EAGVAQSPRYKIIEKRQSVAFWCNPISGHATLYWYQQILGQGPKLLIQFQNNGVVDDSQLPKDRFSAERLKGVDSTLKIQPAKLEDSAVYLCASSLGTSGGTGELFFGEGSRLTVL.

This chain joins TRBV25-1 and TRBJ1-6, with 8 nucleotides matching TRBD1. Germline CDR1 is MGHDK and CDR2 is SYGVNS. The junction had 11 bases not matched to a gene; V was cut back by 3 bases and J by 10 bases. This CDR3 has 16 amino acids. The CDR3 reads CASSDFQGALRSPLHF. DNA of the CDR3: TGTGCCAGCAGTGATTTTCAGGGGGCTCTTCGATCACCCCTCCACTTT. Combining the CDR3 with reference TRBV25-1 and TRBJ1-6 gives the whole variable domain EADIYQTPRYLVIGTGKKITLECSQTMGHDKMYWYQQDPGMELHLIHYSYGVNSTEKGDLSSESTVSRIRTEHFPLTLESARPSHTSQYLCASSDFQGALRSPLHFGNGTRLTVT.

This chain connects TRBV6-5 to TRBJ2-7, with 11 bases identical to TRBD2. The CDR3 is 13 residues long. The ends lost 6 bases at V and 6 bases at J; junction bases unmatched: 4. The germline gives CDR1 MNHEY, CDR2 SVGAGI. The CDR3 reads CASRGGLAGEQYF. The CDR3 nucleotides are TGTGCCAGCAGGGGCGGACTAGCGGGCGAGCAGTACTTC.

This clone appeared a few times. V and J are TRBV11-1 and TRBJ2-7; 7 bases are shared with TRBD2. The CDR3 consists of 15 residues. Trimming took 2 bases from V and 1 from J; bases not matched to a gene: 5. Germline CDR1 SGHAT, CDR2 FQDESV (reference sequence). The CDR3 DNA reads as TGTGCCAGCAGCTTATCCCGCGGGAGATCCTACGAGCAGTACTTC. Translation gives CASSLSRGRSYEQYF.

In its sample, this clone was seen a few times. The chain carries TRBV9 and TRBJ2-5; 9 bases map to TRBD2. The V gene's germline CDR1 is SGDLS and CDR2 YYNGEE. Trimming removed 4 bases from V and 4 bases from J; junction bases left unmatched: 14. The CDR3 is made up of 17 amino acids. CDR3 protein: CASSTRGSGSGGETQYF. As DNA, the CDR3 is TGTGCCAGCAGCACCCGTGGTAGCGGGAGTGGGGGAGAGACCCAGTACTTC.

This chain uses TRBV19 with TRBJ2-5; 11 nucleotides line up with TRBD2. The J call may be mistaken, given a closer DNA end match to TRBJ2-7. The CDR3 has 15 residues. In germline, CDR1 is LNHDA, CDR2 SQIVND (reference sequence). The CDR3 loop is CASSIGLAGTYEQYF. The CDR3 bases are TGTGCCAGTAGTATAGGACTAGCGGGAACCTACGAGCAGTACTTC.